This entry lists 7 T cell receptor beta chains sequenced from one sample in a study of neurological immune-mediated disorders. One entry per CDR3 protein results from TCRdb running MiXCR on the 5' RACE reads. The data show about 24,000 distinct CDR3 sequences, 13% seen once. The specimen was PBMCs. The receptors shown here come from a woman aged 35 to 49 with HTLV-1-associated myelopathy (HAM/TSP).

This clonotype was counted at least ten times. The CDR3 bases are TGTGCCAGCAGTCGGGGGGGGCGGGAGACCCAGTACTTC. Residues: CASSRGGRETQYF. The chain couples TRBV12-3 or TRBV12-4 to TRBJ2-5; 8 bases line up with TRBD2. V lost 5 bases to trimming and J lost 5 bases; unmatched junction nucleotides: 4. The CDR3 consists of 13 residues.

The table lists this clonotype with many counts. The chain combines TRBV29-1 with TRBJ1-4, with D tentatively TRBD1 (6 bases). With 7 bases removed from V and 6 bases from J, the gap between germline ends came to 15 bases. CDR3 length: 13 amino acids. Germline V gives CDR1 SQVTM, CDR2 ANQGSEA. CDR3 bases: TGCAGCGCTTCCCGGGGGCAGGATGAAAAACTGTTTTTT. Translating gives CSASRGQDEKLFF.

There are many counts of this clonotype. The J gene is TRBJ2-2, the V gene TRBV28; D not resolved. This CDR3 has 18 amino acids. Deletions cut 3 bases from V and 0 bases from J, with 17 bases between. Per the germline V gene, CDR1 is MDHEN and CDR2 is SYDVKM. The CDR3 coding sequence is TGTGCCAGCAGTTTGGGTGTACAGCCGTTCGCGAACACCGGGGAGCTGTTTTTT. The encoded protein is CASSLGVQPFANTGELFF.

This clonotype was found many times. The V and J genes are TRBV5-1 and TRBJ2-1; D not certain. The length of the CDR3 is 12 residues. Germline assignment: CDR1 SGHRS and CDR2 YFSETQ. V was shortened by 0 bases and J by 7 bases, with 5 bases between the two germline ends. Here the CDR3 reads CASSLAGNEQFF. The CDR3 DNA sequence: TGCGCCAGCAGCTTGGCTGGTAATGAGCAGTTCTTC.

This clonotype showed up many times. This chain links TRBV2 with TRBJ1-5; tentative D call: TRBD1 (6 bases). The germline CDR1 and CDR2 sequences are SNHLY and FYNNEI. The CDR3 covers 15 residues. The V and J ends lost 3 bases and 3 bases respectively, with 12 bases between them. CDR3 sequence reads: CASSDRGVPNQPQHF. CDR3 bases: TGTGCCAGCAGTGATAGGGGGGTTCCCAATCAGCCCCAGCATTTT. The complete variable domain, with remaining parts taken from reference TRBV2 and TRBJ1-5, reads EPEVTQTPSHQVTQMGQEVILRCVPISNHLYFYWYRQILGQKVEFLVSFYNNEISEKSEIFDDQFSVERPDGSNFTLKIRSTKLEDSAMYFCASSDRGVPNQPQHFGDGTRLSIL.

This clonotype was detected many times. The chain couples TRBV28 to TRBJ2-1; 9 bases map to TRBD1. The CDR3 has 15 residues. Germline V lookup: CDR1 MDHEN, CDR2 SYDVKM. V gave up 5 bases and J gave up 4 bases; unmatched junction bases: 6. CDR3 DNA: TGTGCCAGCAGTCCTTCCGGACAGGGGTACAATGAGCAGTTCTTC. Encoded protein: CASSPSGQGYNEQFF.

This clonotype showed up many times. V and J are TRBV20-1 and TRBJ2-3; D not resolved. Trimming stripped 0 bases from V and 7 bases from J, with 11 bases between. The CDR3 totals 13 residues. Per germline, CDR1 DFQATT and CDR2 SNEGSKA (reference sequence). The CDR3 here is CSARELGMYTQYF. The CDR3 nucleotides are TGCAGTGCTAGAGAGCTAGGCATGTATACGCAGTATTTT.